This TCR beta chain was profiled in a study of T cells after yellow fever vaccination. This clonotype showed up many times. The CDR3 length is 13 residues. Trimming took 1 base from V and 3 from J, leaving 6 bases between them. They built TCR cDNA with 5'RACE template switching, a step that put in a universal primer site and UMIs. TCRdb processed the 5' RACE reads anew with MiXCR; each CDR3 protein has one entry. The profile shows approximately 350,000 distinct CDR3 sequences, roughly 12% of them singletons. This sample comprised PBMCs, obtained on the day of the first yellow fever vaccination. This sequence joins TRBV12-3 or TRBV12-4 and TRBJ2-5, with D perhaps TRBD1 (6 bases). This sequence originates from a man in his late teens or twenties who received the YFV17D yellow fever vaccine. The CDR3 loop is CASSLGTEETQYF. The DNA of the CDR3 is TGTGCCAGCAGTTTAGGGACAGAAGAGACCCAGTACTTC.